This T cell receptor (beta chain) was sequenced during a study of T cell responses to AZD1222 COVID-19 vaccine. General study points: Vaccine-related CD4 TCRs covered spike, predominating at 160-218 and 743-854. Repertoires were collected only later (after the peak T cell response had occurred). The sample set comprised mostly white British donors with more females, and clonal diversity was possibly underestimated.

Libraries were prepared by immunoSEQ multiplex PCR; TCRdb keeps only in-frame clonotypes and omits some of them. The sample includes 160,000 or so clones, under 95% seen only once; the top ten take around 0.98%. The V gene lost 4 bases and the J gene lost 1 base, with 10 bases spanning the gap. Germline V CDR1 and CDR2: LGHNT, FRNRAP. This CDR3 contains 14 residues. Researchers grouped second doses given at about 4 or about 12 weeks into one pool. Points on this clone: Its antigen is unknown.

The TCR sequence derives from an adult who received the AZD1222 COVID-19 vaccine. The gene calls are TRBV12-5 and TRBJ1-1; no reliable D call. The specimen was peripheral blood, collected 28 days after the second AZD1222 dose. The CDR3 nucleotides are TGTGCTAGTGGTTGGAAGATGGAGAACACTGAAGCTTTCTTT. Protein sequence: CASGWKMENTEAFF.